A single sample gave rise to the 32 T cell receptor beta chains below, sequenced in a study of OX40 agonist ivuxolimab in advanced cancers. The table came from immunoSEQ multiplex PCR; TCRdb's copy has only in-frame clones and leaves some out. Altogether about 77,000 clones are present, more than 90% being singletons, with the ten largest covering around 4.9%. Specimen: CD4+ or CD8+ T cells sorted from blood, collected in a trial of the OX40 agonist ivuxolimab. The receptors come from an adult with an advanced solid tumor such as melanoma, head and neck, liver or kidney cancer.

The rearrangement joins TRBV28 to TRBJ1-4; D gene uncertain. This CDR3 is built from 13 residues. Per the germline V gene, CDR1 is MDHEN and CDR2 is SYDVKM. Trimming removed 3 bases at V and 8 bases at J, with 10 bases between. CDR3 bases: TGTGCCAGCAGTTTCCGGGAACTAGAAAAACTGTTTTTT. The encoded protein is CASSFRELEKLFF.

The rearrangement uses TRBV6-5 and TRBJ1-1; the D is unclear. V was cut by 0 bases and J by 2 bases, with 13 bases left in between. The CDR3 spans 16 residues. From germline, CDR1 is MNHEY and CDR2 SVGAGI. The CDR3 loop reads CASSYSTLRFNTEAFF. DNA of the CDR3: TGTGCCAGCAGTTACTCGACTCTACGGTTTAACACTGAAGCTTTCTTT.

The chain's CDR3 is CASSPGTGGNIQYF. The CDR3 bases are TGTGCCAGCTCACCCGGGACGGGAGGAAACATTCAGTACTTC. This chain joins TRBV18 and TRBJ2-4; 7 positions match TRBD2. The J segment lost 6 bases and the V segment lost 3 bases, leaving 5 bases of the junction unmatched. The V gene's germline CDR1 is KGHSH and CDR2 LQKENI. The CDR3 is made up of 14 amino acids. The complete variable domain, with remaining parts taken from reference TRBV18 and TRBJ2-4, reads NAGVMQNPRHLVRRRGQEARLRCSPMKGHSHVYWYRQLPEEGLKFMVYLQKENIIDESGMPKERFSAEFPKEGPSILRIQQVVRGDSAAYFCASSPGTGGNIQYFGAGTRLSVL.

The genes are TRBV6-5 and TRBJ1-2; D remains ambiguous. The CDR3 has 13 amino acids. Germline V gene data show CDR1 as MNHEY and CDR2 as SVGAGI. V was cut by 2 bases and J by 5 bases, with 9 bases left in between. This CDR3 reads CASSYGQAYGYTF. As DNA, the CDR3 is TGTGCCAGCAGTTACGGTCAGGCATATGGCTACACCTTC.

CDR3 nucleotides: TGTGCCAGCAGACGACAGGGGGGCGAGCAGTACTTC. This gives the protein CASRRQGGEQYF. The chain has TRBV6-5 and TRBJ2-7; 9 bases map to TRBD1. Per the germline V gene, CDR1 is MNHEY and CDR2 is SVGAGI. V was pared by 6 bases and J by 6 bases, with 3 bases of the junction left unmatched. The CDR3 runs to 12 residues.

The chain links TRBV6-4 to TRBJ1-5; unclear D gene. V was pared by 7 bases and J by 5 bases, with 18 bases between. The CDR3 covers 15 residues. Germline assignment: CDR1 MRHNA and CDR2 SNTAGT. The CDR3 region is CASIKLRPGHQPQHF. In DNA form, the CDR3 reads TGTGCCAGCATTAAACTGCGCCCGGGTCATCAGCCCCAGCATTTT.

This chain connects TRBV7-2 to TRBJ2-7; a possible D gene is TRBD1 (6 bases). Germline CDR1 reads SGHTA; CDR2 reads FQGNSA. This CDR3 is built from 14 residues. Trimming shortened V by 8 bases and J by 3 bases, and 17 bases separated the two germline ends. The CDR3, as DNA: TGTGCCAGCCGTCTGGGGGCCGGACGCTACGAGCAGTACTTC. Residues: CASRLGAGRYEQYF. The whole variable domain, remainder taken from reference TRBV7-2 and TRBJ2-7, is GAGVSQSPSNKVTEKGKDVELRCDPISGHTALYWYRQSLGQGLEFLIYFQGNSAPDKSGLPSDRFSAERTGGSVSTLTIQRTQQEDSAVYLCASRLGAGRYEQYFGPGTRLTVT.

The rearrangement uses TRBV19 and TRBJ1-1; the D gene is possibly TRBD1 (6 bases). Trimming removed 6 bases from V and 0 bases from J, with 14 bases in between. This CDR3 region has 15 residues. Germline V gene sequence: CDR1 LNHDA, CDR2 SQIVND (reference sequence). CDR3 nucleotides: TGTGCCAGTAGAGTCCTGGACAGAATGAACACTGAAGCTTTCTTT. Translated, it gives CASRVLDRMNTEAFF. Filled out from reference TRBV19 and TRBJ1-1, the complete variable domain reads DGGITQSPKYLFRKEGQNVTLSCEQNLNHDAMYWYRQDPGQGLRLIYYSQIVNDFQKGDIAEGYSVSREKKESFPLTVTSAQKNPTAFYLCASRVLDRMNTEAFFGQGTRLTVV.

Note on this clone: Other DNA sequences in the sample encode the same CDR3. The chain employs TRBV7-2 and TRBJ1-5; the D is unclear. The V and J ends lost 2 bases and 0 bases respectively, with 5 bases between them. Germline lookup yields CDR1 SGHTA and CDR2 FQGNSA. The CDR3 has 14 amino acids. The CDR3 sequence is CASSLTRSNQPQHF. CDR3 DNA: TGTGCCAGCAGCTTAACTCGTAGCAATCAGCCCCAGCATTTT.

The V gene is TRBV28, the J gene TRBJ1-2; no clear D gene. This CDR3 region has 13 residues. In germline, CDR1 is MDHEN, CDR2 SYDVKM. V was trimmed by 3 bases and J by 7 bases, leaving 12 bases between them. The DNA for the CDR3 is TGTGCCAGCAGTTTCCGACCATCCGGTGGCTACACCTTC. It codes for CASSFRPSGGYTF.

This chain connects TRBV7-2 to TRBJ2-3, with D uncertain. The CDR3 contains 13 residues. CDR1 and CDR2 from the germline V gene are SGHTA and FQGNSA. V was clipped by 6 bases and J by 11 bases, with 18 bases between them. The chain's CDR3 is CASRSLGGTGQYF. CDR3 DNA sequence: TGTGCCAGCAGATCCCTGGGTGGTACGGGGCAGTATTTT.

The chain recombines TRBV19 with TRBJ2-1; possible D gene TRBD1, 6 bases. This CDR3 region has 14 residues. V was trimmed by 3 bases and J by 5 bases, leaving 11 bases between them. Germline V gene sequence: CDR1 LNHDA, CDR2 SQIVND (reference sequence). In DNA, the CDR3 is TGTGCCAGTAGTATGGGACAACCAAACAATGAGCAGTTCTTC. As protein: CASSMGQPNNEQFF.

This chain connects TRBV5-1 to TRBJ1-5; D gene ambiguous. The CDR3 is 14 amino acids. Germline values: CDR1 SGHRS, CDR2 YFSETQ. The V and J ends lost 1 base and 2 bases respectively, with 7 bases between them. CDR3 nucleotide sequence: TGCGCCAGCAGCTTGAGCGGGGGCAATCAGCCCCAGCATTTT. Translation gives CASSLSGGNQPQHF.

This chain links TRBV28 with TRBJ2-3; 7 bases fit TRBD2. V shed 5 bases, J shed 0 bases, and the junction held 5 bases outside the gene matches. CDR1 and CDR2 from the germline V gene are MDHEN and SYDVKM. The CDR3 runs 15 residues. CDR3 sequence reads: CASSRAGASTDTQYF. As DNA, the CDR3 is TGTGCCAGCAGTCGGGCGGGAGCGAGCACAGATACGCAGTATTTT.

The V call is TRBV7-9, the J call TRBJ2-4, with unresolved D. V lost 1 base to trimming and J lost 2 bases, with 9 bases between them. The CDR3 is made up of 15 amino acids. The germline V gene encodes CDR1 SEHNR and CDR2 FQNEAQ (reference sequence). In DNA form, the CDR3 reads TGTGCCAGCAGCTTAGGGCAGATAACCAAAAACATTCAGTACTTC. It is translated as CASSLGQITKNIQYF. Based on the CDR3 plus reference TRBV7-9 and TRBJ2-4, the full variable domain is DTGVSQNPRHKITKRGQNVTFRCDPISEHNRLYWYRQTLGQGPEFLTYFQNEAQLEKSRLLSDRFSAERPKGSFSTLEIQRTEQGDSAMYLCASSLGQITKNIQYFGAGTRLSVL.

This rearrangement joins TRBV9 to TRBJ2-1; D not certain. Germline V lookup: CDR1 SGDLS, CDR2 YYNGEE. The CDR3 loop spans 14 amino acids. V gave up 0 bases and J gave up 7 bases, with 11 bases separating them. In nucleotides, the CDR3 is TGTGCCAGCAGCGTAGCTTTGCAGATAAATGAGCAGTTCTTC. This gives the protein CASSVALQINEQFF.

V is TRBV6-1 and J is TRBJ2-3, with D unresolved. Germline CDR1 reads MNHNS; CDR2 reads SASEGT. The CDR3 extends over 15 amino acids. V shed 1 base and J shed 6 bases, with 14 bases lying between them. CDR3: CASSEGVLGYDTQYF. DNA for the CDR3: TGTGCCAGCAGTGAAGGGGTCCTAGGTTACGATACGCAGTATTTT.

This clone was counted only a few times. The chain employs TRBV28 and TRBJ1-5; D is uncertain. The CDR3 contains 16 residues. Trimming took off 2 bases at V and 0 bases at J, with 11 bases between the two ends. Looked up from germline, CDR1 is MDHEN and CDR2 is SYDVKM. Written as DNA, the CDR3 is TGTGCCAGCAGTTTAGTGGGCAGTTATAGCAATCAGCCCCAGCATTTT. Protein product: CASSLVGSYSNQPQHF.

The chain employs TRBV28 and TRBJ1-2; no firm D call. Between the trimmed V and J ends, which lost 3 bases and 5 bases, there was a span of 19 bases. Germline lookup yields CDR1 MDHEN and CDR2 SYDVKM. CDR3 length: 16 amino acids. CDR3 amino acids: CASSLVGEPRRYGYTF. The CDR3 DNA is TGTGCCAGCAGTTTGGTTGGGGAACCAAGGCGGTATGGCTACACCTTC.

The CDR3 DNA follows: TGTGCCAGCAGCGTAGTTAGTCTGGGCAATGAGCAGTTCTTC. Translating it yields CASSVVSLGNEQFF. The rearrangement links TRBV9 to TRBJ2-1, with D uncertain. Germline loops: CDR1 SGDLS, CDR2 YYNGEE. Deletions cut 0 bases from V and 6 bases from J, with 10 bases between. There are 14 residues in the CDR3.

The rearrangement uses TRBV18 and TRBJ2-7, with 7 bases fitting TRBD2. Per the germline V gene, CDR1 is KGHSH and CDR2 is LQKENI. Trimming removed 2 bases from V and 6 bases from J; junction bases left unmatched: 16. The CDR3 loop spans 17 amino acids. CDR3 bases: TGTGCCAGCTCACCAAATCGACTTGGCGGGAGTGCTTTCGAGCAGTACTTC. It specifies CASSPNRLGGSAFEQYF.

This chain links TRBV5-3 with TRBJ2-7, with a possible D match to TRBD2 (6 bases). TRBV5-3 is noted as an ORF with a role that remains uncertain. V was shortened by 4 bases and J by 4 bases, with 18 bases between the two germline ends. The CDR3 consists of 15 residues. The CDR3 region has the DNA TGTGCCAGAAGCCAACCGGGACTGGGGATATACGAGCAGTACTTC. Its translation: CARSQPGLGIYEQYF.

J is TRBJ1-2 and V is TRBV15; D is perhaps TRBD1 (6 bases). In germline, CDR1 is LNHNV, CDR2 YYDKDF (reference sequence). V was clipped by 5 bases and J by 8 bases, with 18 bases between them. The CDR3 contains 14 residues. The CDR3: CATSWGAAGRGYTF. CDR3 DNA: TGTGCCACCAGCTGGGGGGCGGCGGGCCGCGGCTACACCTTC. Looking up the rest from reference TRBV15 and TRBJ1-2 gives the full variable domain: DAMVIQNPRYQVTQFGKPVTLSCSQTLNHNVMYWYQQKSSQAPKLLFHYYDKDFNNEADTPDNFQSRRPNTSFCFLDIRSPGLGDTAMYLCATSWGAAGRGYTFGSGTRLTVV.

This clone was seen only once. The chain joins TRBV30 to TRBJ2-1; no firm D call. This CDR3 is 13 amino acids long. With 1 base removed from V and 8 bases from J, the gap between germline ends came to 12 bases. Germline V gene data show CDR1 as GTSNPN and CDR2 as SVGIG (reference sequence). In DNA form, the CDR3 reads TGTGCCTGGAGTGCCTCCTCCCGGGATGAGCAGTTCTTC. It codes for CAWSASSRDEQFF. Supplemented by reference TRBV30 and TRBJ2-1, the full variable domain reads SQTIHQWPATLVQPVGSPLSLECTVEGTSNPNLYWYRQAAGRGLQLLFYSVGIGQISSEVPQNLSASRPQDRQFILSSKKLLLSDSGFYLCAWSASSRDEQFFGPGTRLTVL.

The chain's CDR3 is CASSRTPPRELFF. The CDR3 DNA reads TGTGCCAGCAGCCGGACCCCACCAAGGGAGCTGTTTTTT. The genes are TRBV28 and TRBJ2-2; D is ambiguous. There are 13 residues in the CDR3. In germline, CDR1 is MDHEN, CDR2 SYDVKM. The germline V and J ends were trimmed by 6 bases and 9 bases, with 14 bases remaining between them.

This chain uses TRBV6-1 with TRBJ1-1; a possible D gene is TRBD1 (6 bases). The germline gives CDR1 MNHNS, CDR2 SASEGT. Trimming pared 10 bases from V and 4 bases from J, leaving 16 bases between. CDR3 size: 13 residues. The CDR3, as DNA: TGTGCCATCCGGGGAACAGGGCCCACTGAAGCTTTCTTT. It encodes CAIRGTGPTEAFF.

In DNA form, the CDR3 reads TGTGCCAGCAGTCTTACGCAGGGGGAAAAACTGTTTTTT. It codes for CASSLTQGEKLFF. This chain joins TRBV7-9 and TRBJ1-4, with TRBD1 as a possible D gene (6 bases). This CDR3 comprises 13 residues. CDR1 SEHNR and CDR2 FQNEAQ come from the germline V gene (reference sequence). The ends were cut back, 6 bases at V and 8 bases at J, with 13 bases in the middle.

This sequence joins TRBV28 and TRBJ2-7; possible D gene TRBD1, 6 bases. This CDR3 has 14 residues. Trimming shortened V by 8 bases and J by 4 bases, and 18 bases separated the two germline ends. CDR1 is MDHEN, CDR2 SYDVKM, per germline. CDR3: CASSQPQGRYEQYF. DNA of the CDR3: TGTGCCAGCTCCCAACCACAGGGCAGGTACGAGCAGTACTTC. The whole variable domain, filled in from reference TRBV28 and TRBJ2-7, reads DVKVTQSSRYLVKRTGEKVFLECVQDMDHENMFWYRQDPGLGLRLIYFSYDVKMKEKGDIPEGYSVSREKKERFSLILESASTNQTSMYLCASSQPQGRYEQYFGPGTRLTVT.

In this sample, this clone turned up once. This chain uses TRBV9 with TRBJ1-4, with D perhaps matching TRBD1 (5 bases). V was trimmed by 3 bases and J by 2 bases, leaving 8 bases between them. The CDR3 is 14 residues long. Germline V gene data show CDR1 as SGDLS and CDR2 as YYNGEE. DNA for the CDR3: TGTGCCAGCAGCGGAGGGGCGACTAATGAAAAACTGTTTTTT. Its protein product is CASSGGATNEKLFF.

The chain uses TRBV25-1 and TRBJ1-4, with D possibly being TRBD1 (5 bases). V was pared by 4 bases and J by 0 bases, with 12 bases between. Germline V gene lookup returns CDR1 MGHDK and CDR2 SYGVNS. This CDR3 spans 16 amino acids. This CDR3 reads CASSVTGGATNEKLFF. Here the CDR3 DNA reads TGTGCCAGCAGTGTCACAGGTGGGGCAACTAATGAAAAACTGTTTTTT.

V and J are TRBV11-3 and TRBJ2-1; D is possibly TRBD1 (5 bases). The CDR3 has 13 amino acids. V lost 0 bases, J lost 8 bases, and 8 bases lay in between. The germline V gene encodes CDR1 SGHNT and CDR2 YENEEA. The CDR3 sequence: CASSLEDSYEQFF. The CDR3 DNA follows: TGTGCCAGCAGCTTAGAAGACAGCTATGAGCAGTTCTTC.

The chain uses TRBV7-6 and TRBJ2-1; 8 bases fit TRBD2. Germline lookup yields CDR1 SGHVS and CDR2 FNYEAQ. V shed 5 bases, J shed 7 bases, and the junction held 16 bases outside the gene matches. This CDR3 has 17 amino acids. CDR3 amino acids: CASSPNLGRATQNEQFF. The CDR3 nucleotides are TGTGCCAGCAGCCCTAACCTCGGGAGGGCGACACAAAATGAGCAGTTCTTC.